These 4 T cell receptor beta chains share one sample of origin, sequenced in a study of T-cell memory formation after mild COVID-19. Each CDR3 protein gets one entry after TCRdb re-called the 5' RACE reads with MiXCR. Of some 200,000 distinct CDR3 sequences listed, more than 8% are singletons. The sequencing sample was made of PBMCs or a T cell subset sorted from them (not recorded which). Receptors originate from a man aged 18 to 30 who had mild COVID-19 (a few samples of this study predate the infection). Cell type and time point are not known.

The chain uses TRBV20-1 and TRBJ1-2, with TRBD1 identical over 7 bases. CDR3 size: 14 residues. CDR1 is DFQATT and CDR2 is SNEGSKA in the germline V gene (reference sequence). The V and J ends lost 6 bases and 6 bases, in that order; junction bases with no gene match: 13. For the CDR3, the DNA is TGCAGTGCACTAAGGGCAGGGGGGCATCATGGCTACACCTTC. This encodes CSALRAGGHHGYTF.

At least ten counts were recorded for this clonotype. This chain joins TRBV20-1 and TRBJ2-3; 10 nucleotides align to TRBD2. This CDR3 is 13 amino acids long. In germline, CDR1 is DFQATT, CDR2 SNEGSKA (reference sequence). With V trimmed by 6 bases and J by 0 bases, 0 bases remained unmatched. The CDR3 spells CSALAGSTDTQYF. CDR3 DNA: TGCAGTGCACTAGCGGGGAGCACAGATACGCAGTATTTT.

This chain joins TRBV5-1 and TRBJ1-3; D unclear. The length of the CDR3 is 14 residues. Trimming took off 3 bases at V and 8 bases at J, with 15 bases between the two ends. CDR1 is SGHRS and CDR2 is YFSETQ in the germline V gene. The CDR3 nucleotides read TGCGCCAGCAGCTCAGGACGGACCCTGGACACCATATATTTT. Translation gives CASSSGRTLDTIYF.

The rearrangement links TRBV5-1 to TRBJ1-3, with D tentatively TRBD1 (5 bases). The CDR3 consists of 15 residues. Germline V gene sequence: CDR1 SGHRS, CDR2 YFSETQ. V was shortened by 4 bases and J by 0 bases, with 11 bases between the two germline ends. The CDR3 region has the DNA TGCGCCAGCAGCCTGGGACGCGCCTCTGGAAACACCATATATTTT. This codes for CASSLGRASGNTIYF.